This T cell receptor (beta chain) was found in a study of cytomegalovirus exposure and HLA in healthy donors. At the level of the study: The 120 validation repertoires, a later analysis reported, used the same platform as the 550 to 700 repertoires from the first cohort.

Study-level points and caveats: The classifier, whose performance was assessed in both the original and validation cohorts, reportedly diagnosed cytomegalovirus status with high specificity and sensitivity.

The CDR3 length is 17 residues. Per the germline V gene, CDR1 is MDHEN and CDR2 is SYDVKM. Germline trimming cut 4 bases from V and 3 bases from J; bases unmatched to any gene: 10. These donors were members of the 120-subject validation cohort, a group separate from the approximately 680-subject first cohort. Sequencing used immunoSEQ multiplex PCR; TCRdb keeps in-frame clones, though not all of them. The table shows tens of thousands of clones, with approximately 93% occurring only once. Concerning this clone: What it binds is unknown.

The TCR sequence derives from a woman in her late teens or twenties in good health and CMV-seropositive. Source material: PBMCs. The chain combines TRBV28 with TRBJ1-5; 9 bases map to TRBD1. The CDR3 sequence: CASSSPTGQGNNQPQHF. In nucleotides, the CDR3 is TGTGCCAGCAGTTCCCCGACAGGACAGGGGAACAATCAGCCCCAGCATTTT.